This TCR beta chain comes out of a study of cytomegalovirus exposure and HLA in healthy donors. Notes on the study in general: An assumption of roughly uniform sequencing depth across donors underlay the presence/absence analyses.

60 Vbeta and 13 Jbeta primers were used in PCR. Libraries were prepared by immunoSEQ multiplex PCR; TCRdb keeps only in-frame clonotypes and omits some of them. The sample holds roughly 45,000 clones. On this clone: Its matching antigen is unknown.

The sequenced sample consisted of PBMCs. This receptor was taken from a woman between 25 and 40 years old in good health and CMV-seronegative.

In DNA, the CDR3 is TGTGCCAGCAGCTCTGGCTTGGGGGGATACCAGTACGAGCAGTACTTC. It translates to CASSSGLGGYQYEQYF. The J gene is TRBJ2-7, the V gene TRBV7-8; possible D gene TRBD2, 6 bases. V gave up 4 bases and J gave up 4 bases, with 20 bases separating them. This CDR3 region has 16 residues. The germline CDR1 and CDR2 sequences are SGHVS and FQNEAQ.